This passage covers 5 T cell receptor beta chains from one sample sequenced in a study of cytomegalovirus exposure and HLA in healthy donors. Vbeta (60) and Jbeta (13) primers were used in the PCR. Some clones are missing from TCRdb's copy, which holds only in-frame ones; the method was immunoSEQ multiplex PCR. The sample lists about 130,000 clones, approximately 75% occurring once. The source material was PBMCs. The receptors come from a man aged 25 to 45 in good health and CMV-seronegative.

Regarding this clone: This same CDR3 is encoded by further DNA sequences in the sample. CDR3 nucleotide sequence: TGTGCCAGCTCACCGGGGACAGGGGGAGCCTATGGCTACACCTTC. Protein sequence: CASSPGTGGAYGYTF. The V and J genes are TRBV18 and TRBJ1-2, with TRBD1 matching over 11 bases. Trimming cost V 3 bases and J 4 bases; bases outside gene matches: 4. The CDR3 covers 15 residues. Germline V gene data show CDR1 as KGHSH and CDR2 as LQKENI.

This clone occurred once. The chain combines TRBV19 with TRBJ2-1; perhaps TRBD1 as D (6 bases). Trimming took 4 bases from V and 4 from J, leaving 14 bases between them. CDR1 is LNHDA, CDR2 SQIVND, per germline (reference sequence). The CDR3 spans 15 residues. CDR3 coding DNA: TGTGCCAGTAGTACGGTCCAGGGGAGTTACAATGAGCAGTTCTTC. Translation gives CASSTVQGSYNEQFF.

V and J are TRBV5-6 and TRBJ2-5, with TRBD1 identical over 8 bases. Germline trimming cut 2 bases from V and 5 bases from J; bases unmatched to any gene: 11. Germline CDR1 SGHDT, CDR2 YYEEEE. This CDR3 has 16 amino acids. CDR3 residues: CASSFHRTGFDETQYF. CDR3 bases: TGTGCCAGCAGCTTTCACCGGACAGGGTTTGATGAGACCCAGTACTTC.

The V gene is TRBV4-1, the J gene TRBJ1-2, with 8 bases matching TRBD1. The CDR3 is 16 amino acids. With V trimmed by 3 bases and J by 0 bases, 6 bases remained unmatched. Germline lookup yields CDR1 MGHRA and CDR2 YSYEKL. CDR3 sequence: CASSQTSTGANYGYTF. The DNA of the CDR3 is TGCGCCAGCAGCCAGACCTCGACAGGGGCTAACTATGGCTACACCTTC.

This rearrangement joins TRBV28 to TRBJ2-2; perhaps TRBD1 as D (5 bases). V lost 1 base and J lost 0, with 9 bases in between. Germline lookup yields CDR1 MDHEN and CDR2 SYDVKM. This CDR3 region has 16 residues. CDR3 in DNA: TGTGCCAGCAGTTTATCAACAGGAGCGAACACCGGGGAGCTGTTTTTT. It is translated as CASSLSTGANTGELFF.